The rows below give T cell receptor beta chains drawn from one sample of a study of T cell responses to AZD1222 COVID-19 vaccine. TCRdb's table, derived via immunoSEQ multiplex PCR, lists solely in-frame clones and lacks some. Seen here are about 130,000 clones, approximately 93% observed once, and the top ten hold under 6.5%. The sample was peripheral blood, taken on day 0 of AZD1222 vaccination. The source is an adult in good health. Both conserved end residues are part of each CDR3. A D gene is named only where the DNA matches it firmly. Some rows mark clone size as missing; the rest say once, few, many or name a class of expanded clone.

TRBV5-1	.	.	TRBJ2-2	TGCGCCAGCAGCTTGGATGGGTGGGAGCTGTTTTTT	CASSLDGWELFF
TRBV18	.	TRBD1	TRBJ2-7	TGTGCCAGCTCACCGGGGGCTAGGGGGCTGACCTACGAGCAGTACTTC	CASSPGARGLTYEQYF
TRBV19	.	.	TRBJ1-6	TGTGCCAGTAGTATTACGGCCGACAATTCACCCCTCCACTTT	CASSITADNSPLHF
TRBV20-1	.	.	TRBJ1-1	TGCAGTGCTAGAGATCCCCCTGAAGCTTTCTTT	CSARDPPEAFF
TRBV28	once	.	TRBJ1-1	TGTGCCAGCAGTTTAGATGGTAACACTGAAGCTTTCTTT	CASSLDGNTEAFF
TRBV5-6	.	.	TRBJ2-2	TGTGCCAGCACGGGACTGTTGAACACCGGGGAGCTGTTTTTT	CASTGLLNTGELFF
TRBV19	once	.	TRBJ2-3	TGTGCCAGTAGTATTCGCCGATCGGCCGGAGATACGCAGTATTTT	CASSIRRSAGDTQYF
TRBV6-5	.	.	TRBJ1-2	TGTGCCAGCAGTATCAGGGCGGGCGGCTATGGCTACACCTTC	CASSIRAGGYGYTF
TRBV7-6	.	TRBD2	TRBJ2-4	TGTGCCAGCAGCTCCCAAGCGGGAGGGCCAATCAGCATTCAGTACTTC	CASSSQAGGPISIQYF
TRBV14	.	.	TRBJ1-1	TGTGCCAGCAGCCAAGTAGGGAGAGGAATGAGCACTGAAGCTTTCTTT	CASSQVGRGMSTEAFF
TRBV28	.	.	TRBJ2-1	TGTGCCAGCAGCTCAAGTGGCTATGAGCAGTTCTTC	CASSSSGYEQFF
TRBV28	.	.	TRBJ2-7	TGTGCCAGCAACCAGGGGGAGGAGTACGAGCAGTACTTC	CASNQGEEYEQYF
TRBV5-4	.	TRBD1	TRBJ1-2	TGTGCCAGCAGCCCCGGACAGGGGGGAAAGGACTATGGCTACACCTTC	CASSPGQGGKDYGYTF
TRBV18	.	.	TRBJ1-2	TGTGCCAGCTCACAGGGAAACTATGGCTACACCTTC	CASSQGNYGYTF
TRBV29-1	once	.	TRBJ1-1	TGCAGCGTTGCTCATGTGGGCACTGAAGCTTTCTTT	CSVAHVGTEAFF
TRBV10-3	.	.	TRBJ2-3	TGTGCCATCACAGCCAGAGAACGGCATACGCAGTATTTT	CAITARERHTQYF
TRBV6-5	.	.	TRBJ2-3	TGTGCCAGCATCCGCAGGGGTGCAGATACGCAGTATTTT	CASIRRGADTQYF
TRBV5-1	once	TRBD1	TRBJ2-5	TGCGCCAGCAGCTCCCGGACAGGGGGTCAGACCCAGTACTTC	CASSSRTGGQTQYF
TRBV11-2	once	.	TRBJ2-1	TGTGCCAGCAGCTTATTATCATTCGGGAGAAGCGAGAATGAGCAGTTCTTC	CASSLLSFGRSENEQFF
TRBV6-1	.	.	TRBJ1-2	TGTGCCAGCAGTGTACGGACTGAGGGGCCGGAGAATGGCTACACCTTC	CASSVRTEGPENGYTF
TRBV11-2	.	TRBD2	TRBJ2-5	TGTGCCAGCAGCCTGGGACTAGCGGAAGAGACCCAGTACTTC	CASSLGLAEETQYF
TRBV2	once	.	TRBJ2-5	TGTGCCAGCAGTGACTCAGGGGCCCAGACCCAGTACTTC	CASSDSGAQTQYF
TRBV5-1	.	.	TRBJ2-5	TGCGCCAGCAGCTTGACCGGAGTGGGGGAGACCCAGTACTTC	CASSLTGVGETQYF
TRBV7-9	.	.	TRBJ2-5	TGTGCCAGCAGCTTAGCTTCAGTGGAGACCCAGTACTTC	CASSLASVETQYF
TRBV12-3/TRBV12-4	.	.	TRBJ1-1	TGTGCCAGCAGTTTAGGGGGCTGGACTGAAGCTTTCTTT	CASSLGGWTEAFF
TRBV7-3	.	.	TRBJ2-5	TGTGCCAGCAGCCCCAGGGCACAAGAGACCCAGTACTTC	CASSPRAQETQYF
TRBV19	.	TRBD1	TRBJ2-7	TGTGCCAGTAGTATGCGTTTAGGTCGCCAGGGGGATTCCTACGAGCAGTACTTC	CASSMRLGRQGDSYEQYF
TRBV6-5	.	.	TRBJ2-7	TGTGCCAGCAGTAACAGGGTCGGCGAGCAGTACTTC	CASSNRVGEQYF
TRBV4-1	.	.	TRBJ2-7	TGCGCCAGCAGCCAAGCCCCCCTCGAGCAGTACTTC	CASSQAPLEQYF
TRBV5-1	.	TRBD1	TRBJ1-1	TGCGCCAGCAGCTCACAGGGGGCCGAGACTGAAGCTTTCTTT	CASSSQGAETEAFF
TRBV7-6	.	.	TRBJ2-5	TGTGCCAGCAGCTCAACTTCAGGGAAGTGGAAGACCCAGTACTTC	CASSSTSGKWKTQYF
TRBV11-1	.	TRBD2	TRBJ2-3	TGTGCCAGCAGCTTTAGCGGGAGGGCCACAGATACGCAGTATTTT	CASSFSGRATDTQYF
TRBV28	few	.	TRBJ1-5	TGTGCCAGCAGCTACAGGGTTAAGCTTCAGCCCCAGCATTTT	CASSYRVKLQPQHF
TRBV10-3	.	.	TRBJ2-7	TGTGCCATCACTCCCGGGACGGATTACGAGCAGTACTTC	CAITPGTDYEQYF
TRBV6-5	.	.	TRBJ1-5	TGTGCCAGCAGTTACTCAGGGGGGGGCAATCAGCCCCAGCATTTT	CASSYSGGGNQPQHF
TRBV5-1	.	TRBD1	TRBJ2-7	TGCGCCAGCAGCGTTACGACAGGGAACTCCTACGAGCAGTACTTC	CASSVTTGNSYEQYF
TRBV5-4	.	.	TRBJ2-2	TGTGCCAGCAGCTTGGGAGTAGGAGACACCGGGGAGCTGTTTTTT	CASSLGVGDTGELFF
TRBV20-1	.	.	TRBJ1-2	TGCAGTGCTAGACAGGCGGCTGGCTACACCTTC	CSARQAAGYTF
TRBV6-1	.	TRBD1	TRBJ2-5	TGTGCCAGCAGTGAAGCGGCAGGGGGCGAAAAAGAGACCCAGTACTTC	CASSEAAGGEKETQYF